Many counts were recorded for the clone carrying this T cell receptor beta chain. Its target is unknown. Trimming left V 6 bases short and J 5 bases short, with 13 bases between. The CDR3 covers 14 residues. Germline CDR1 is MNHNS and CDR2 is SASEGT. TCRdb passed the RT-PCR reads through MiXCR, listing each CDR3 protein once. The table records some 300,000 distinct CDR3 sequences, about 20% of them present only once. This specimen belongs to a study of response to subunit inactivated influenza vaccine. Study-wide results and caveats: Each seasonal flu vaccination may recruit only limited new T cells, authors suggested.

The chain employs TRBV6-1 and TRBJ1-4; the D is unclear. The sequencing used PBMCs from blood, collected approximately 20 months after vaccination. This receptor was identified in a man between 50 and 75 years old who received an inactivated influenza vaccine. DNA of the CDR3: TGTGCCAGCAGACAACACGGAAGCAATGAAAAACTGTTTTTT. Protein sequence: CASRQHGSNEKLFF.